This TCR beta chain was observed in a study of CD8 T cells in ankylosing spondylitis. Study-wide points: Characteristic, it appeared, of ankylosing spondylitis blood was a TCR beta motif of eight highly homologous variants.

The CDR3 sequence is 14 residues long. Germline V CDR1 and CDR2: SGHRS, YFSETQ. Trimming took off 0 bases at V and 7 bases at J, with 13 bases between the two ends. This clonotype was found a few times. Its specificity is unknown. Quantitative 5'-RACE with molecular barcodes generated TCR beta libraries. One entry per CDR3 protein results from TCRdb running MiXCR on the 5' RACE reads. The sample records around 450,000 distinct CDR3 sequences, 25% to 30% being singletons. The sequence was obtained from a male donor with ankylosing spondylitis. Specimen: blood, either unsorted or a sorted T cell fraction (not recorded which). The chain has TRBV5-1 and TRBJ1-2, with a weak D call TRBD1 (5 bases). The CDR3 protein is CASSLGQGSGGYTF. DNA for the CDR3: TGCGCCAGCAGCTTGGGGCAGGGCTCCGGTGGCTACACCTTC.